This T cell receptor beta chain was identified during a study of circulating and synovial CD4+ cells in juvenile arthritis. This clone was seen only once. Other DNA sequences of this sample code for an identical CDR3. V lost 2 bases to trimming and J lost 7 bases, with 12 bases between them. CDR1 KGHSH and CDR2 LQKENI come from the germline V gene. This CDR3 has 15 residues. The data were produced by immunoSEQ multiplex PCR, yet TCRdb's version contains in-frame clones alone and is incomplete. Of over 30,000 clones in the sample, 90% to 95% are singletons; the top ten hold roughly 0.15%. Sequencing input: CD4+ T cells from blood. The sequence came from a human donor with juvenile idiopathic arthritis. The J gene is TRBJ1-6, the V gene TRBV18; D ambiguous. CDR3 DNA sequence: TGTGCCAGCTCACCAAATGGCAGTCCAAATTCACCCCTCCACTTT. It is translated as CASSPNGSPNSPLHF.